What follows is one TCR beta chain and its context. The sample is drawn from a study of Ad26.COV2.S vaccination and SARS-CoV-2 variants. Specified treatment: some 19 received Ad26.COV2.S at low or high dose, single or two shots; several received placebo; per-sample allocation not given. Vaccine and placebo recipients were sampled on day 63 after the first injection. Profiling relied on immunoSEQ multiplex PCR, and the TCRdb table lists in-frame clones only, not all of them. Of around 450,000 clones in the sample, roughly nine tenths are singletons; the top ten hold 2.5%. Trimming at V came to 3 bases and at J to 2 bases, leaving 7 bases not matched to a gene. CDR1 SGHRS and CDR2 YFSETQ come from the germline V gene. The CDR3 covers 18 residues.

This specimen consisted of peripheral blood, obtained in a trial of Ad26.COV2.S vaccine versus placebo. This rearrangement joins TRBV5-1 to TRBJ2-1, with 14 bases identical to TRBD2. The sequence derives from a person between 18 and 65 years old who received the Ad26.COV2.S COVID-19 vaccine or a placebo. Written as DNA, the CDR3 is TGCGCCAGCAGCTGGGGACTAGCGGGAGTGGACGCCTACAATGAGCAGTTCTTC. It translates to CASSWGLAGVDAYNEQFF.